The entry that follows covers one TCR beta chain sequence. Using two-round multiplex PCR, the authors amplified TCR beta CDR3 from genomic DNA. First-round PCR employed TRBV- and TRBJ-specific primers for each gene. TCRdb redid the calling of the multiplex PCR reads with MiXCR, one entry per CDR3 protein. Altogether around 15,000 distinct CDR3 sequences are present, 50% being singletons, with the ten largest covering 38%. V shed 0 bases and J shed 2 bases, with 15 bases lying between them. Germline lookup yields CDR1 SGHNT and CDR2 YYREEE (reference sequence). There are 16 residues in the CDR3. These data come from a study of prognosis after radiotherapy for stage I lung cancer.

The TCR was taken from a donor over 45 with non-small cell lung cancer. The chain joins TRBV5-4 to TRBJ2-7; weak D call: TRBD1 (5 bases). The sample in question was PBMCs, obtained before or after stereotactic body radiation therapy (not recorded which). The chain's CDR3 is CASSLGGGQPTYEQYF. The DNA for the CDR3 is TGTGCCAGCAGCTTGGGGGGCGGCCAGCCGACCTACGAGCAGTACTTC.